The 9 T cell receptor beta chains listed next were all sequenced from one sample in a study of identical twins. TCRdb ran MiXCR on the 5' RACE reads and lists one entry per CDR3 protein. The sample records 600,000 to 800,000 distinct CDR3 sequences, about 20% being singletons. These data were also filed under a second study, of T cells expressing NK-cell markers.

Sequencing input: PBMCs. These receptors were obtained from a young woman in good health.

The CDR3 DNA reads as TGTGCCAGCAGCGTTCACAGGGTGGGTGCACCCCTCCACTTT. This codes for CASSVHRVGAPLHF. This chain connects TRBV9 to TRBJ1-6, with D tentatively TRBD1 (6 bases). Germline V gene lookup returns CDR1 SGDLS and CDR2 YYNGEE. The length of the CDR3 is 14 residues. V lost 2 bases and J 11 bases, leaving 14 bases between the germline ends.

This clonotype has a handful of counts. J is TRBJ2-1 and V is TRBV7-9, with a weak D call TRBD2 (6 bases). Trimming took off 4 bases at V and 5 bases at J, with 15 bases between the two ends. The CDR3 is 15 residues long. Germline CDR1 SEHNR, CDR2 FQNEAQ (reference sequence). DNA for the CDR3: TGTGCCAGCAGCTCAGAGCGGGTGGGAAACAATGAGCAGTTCTTC. Residues: CASSSERVGNNEQFF.

This clonotype was recorded a few times. This chain uses TRBV6-5 with TRBJ2-5; D call uncertain. V dropped 2 bases and J dropped 7 bases, with 5 bases sitting between them. Germline V gene sequence: CDR1 MNHEY, CDR2 SVGAGI. The CDR3 totals 11 residues. The CDR3 loop is CASSYMGTQYF. For the CDR3, the DNA is TGTGCCAGCAGTTACATGGGGACCCAGTACTTC.

Many counts were recorded for this clonotype. The chain joins TRBV20-1 to TRBJ2-7, with TRBD2 matching over 11 bases. The CDR3 is 15 residues long. V trimming: 4 bases; J trimming: 10 bases; junction bases outside the gene matches: 15. Germline V lookup: CDR1 DFQATT, CDR2 SNEGSKA (reference sequence). The CDR3 sequence is CSATLGLAGRGFQYF. The CDR3 bases are TGCAGTGCTACCCTTGGACTAGCGGGTCGGGGTTTTCAGTACTTC.

This clonotype was detected only a few times. This chain uses TRBV6-1 with TRBJ2-7, with 7 bases fitting TRBD2. Per germline, CDR1 MNHNS and CDR2 SASEGT. After removal of 7 bases from V and 4 bases from J, the junction contained 10 bases not matched to a gene. The CDR3 totals 14 residues. Written as DNA, the CDR3 is TGTGCCAGCACGAGAGGACTAGTTGGTTACGAGCAGTACTTC. Protein product: CASTRGLVGYEQYF.

The rearrangement uses TRBV12-5 and TRBJ2-1, with 12 bases lining up with TRBD2. The V segment lost 1 base and the J segment 3 bases; nucleotides outside the gene matches: 10. Germline V gene sequence: CDR1 LGHNT, CDR2 FRNRAP. This CDR3 contains 19 residues. The CDR3 sequence is CASGLAGTLAGGGYNEQFF. Here the CDR3 DNA reads TGTGCTAGTGGTTTGGCAGGGACCCTAGCGGGAGGGGGCTACAATGAGCAGTTCTTC.

The chain recombines TRBV30 with TRBJ2-3; D is undetermined. The V end lost 2 bases, the J end lost 2 bases, and 2 bases lay between the germline ends. From germline, CDR1 is GTSNPN and CDR2 SVGIG (reference sequence). The CDR3 is 11 residues long. The chain's CDR3 is CAWSLTDTQYF. Here the CDR3 DNA reads TGTGCCTGGAGTCTCACAGATACGCAGTATTTT. The complete variable domain, with remaining parts taken from reference TRBV30 and TRBJ2-3, reads SQTIHQWPATLVQPVGSPLSLECTVEGTSNPNLYWYRQAAGRGLQLLFYSVGIGQISSEVPQNLSASRPQDRQFILSSKKLLLSDSGFYLCAWSLTDTQYFGPGTRLTVL.

The chain combines TRBV20-1 with TRBJ2-3, with D uncertain. V was cut by 0 bases and J by 4 bases, with 14 bases left in between. This CDR3 is 15 amino acids long. Germline values: CDR1 DFQATT, CDR2 SNEGSKA (reference sequence). CDR3 bases: TGCAGTGCTAGAGATCTAGTGATGGCTCCAGATACGCAGTATTTT. Translated: CSARDLVMAPDTQYF.

The V gene is TRBV5-1, the J gene TRBJ2-5, with TRBD2 matching over 9 bases. J lost 7 bases, V lost 0 bases, and 7 bases had no gene match. Germline V lookup: CDR1 SGHRS, CDR2 YFSETQ. The CDR3 sequence is 15 residues long. CDR3 amino acids: CASSLGSASGATQYF. The DNA of the CDR3 is TGCGCCAGCAGCTTGGGGTCGGCTAGCGGGGCGACCCAGTACTTC.